These 22 T cell receptor beta chains came from one sample sequenced in a study of preoperative IRX-2 immunotherapy in early breast cancer. Only in-frame clones appear in the TCRdb table, and some are missing; sequencing was by immunoSEQ multiplex PCR. The sample shows 9,500 to 14,000 clones, roughly 80% of them seen only once. This sample's treatment: preoperative locoregional IRX-2 cytokine immunotherapy. The sample consisted of lymph node tissue, taken before IRX-2 immunotherapy. The receptors shown here come from a human donor with breast cancer.

By sample fraction, this clone is medium-sized. V is TRBV11-3 and J is TRBJ1-4; D is perhaps TRBD1 (6 bases). The CDR3 is made up of 14 amino acids. Germline CDR1 is SGHNT and CDR2 is YENEEA. V was pared by 3 bases and J by 7 bases, with 12 bases between. CDR3 loop: CASSLARRGEKLFF. CDR3 in DNA: TGTGCCAGCAGCTTGGCCCGCAGGGGTGAAAAACTGTTTTTT.

The rearrangement uses TRBV6-8 and TRBJ1-4; D is perhaps TRBD1 (5 bases). There are 14 residues in the CDR3. Germline CDR1 and CDR2: MNHGY and SAAAGT. Trimming left V 6 bases short and J 3 bases short, with 11 bases between. The CDR3 protein is CASSSDRANEKLFF. In DNA form, the CDR3 reads TGTGCCAGCAGCTCAGACAGAGCTAATGAAAAACTGTTTTTT.

The chain joins TRBV11-3 to TRBJ1-2; D is possibly TRBD1 (5 bases). CDR1 is SGHNT and CDR2 is YENEEA in the germline V gene. Trimming removed 5 bases from V and 4 bases from J, with 14 bases in between. CDR3 length: 14 residues. DNA for the CDR3: TGTGCCAGCAGCACCGGGACGGACCTCTATGGCTACACCTTC. Protein: CASSTGTDLYGYTF.

The rearrangement joins TRBV19 to TRBJ2-1, with 8 bases matching TRBD2. Germline loops: CDR1 LNHDA, CDR2 SQIVND (reference sequence). The CDR3 has 15 amino acids. V gave up 1 base and J gave up 9 bases; unmatched junction bases: 8. CDR3 sequence (DNA): TGTGCCAGTAGTATAGGTAGCGGGGTTCGAAGTGAGCAGTTCTTC. It encodes CASSIGSGVRSEQFF.

V is TRBV28 and J is TRBJ1-4; D gene unclear. Trimming removed 4 bases at V and 2 bases at J, with 14 bases between. Germline CDR1 reads MDHEN; CDR2 reads SYDVKM. The CDR3 consists of 16 residues. CDR3 coding DNA: TGTGCCAGCAGTTCCCCGGGAGGAAGGACTAATGAAAAACTGTTTTTT. This gives the protein CASSSPGGRTNEKLFF.

This clone came up a few times. J is TRBJ1-5 and V is TRBV5-1, with 7 positions matching TRBD1. Germline V gene lookup returns CDR1 SGHRS and CDR2 YFSETQ. Trimming cost V 0 bases and J 2 bases; bases outside gene matches: 5. There are 16 residues in the CDR3. The CDR3 DNA reads TGCGCCAGCAGCTTGGAGGGGGCAGATGGCAATCAGCCCCAGCATTTT. Translation: CASSLEGADGNQPQHF.

This clone came up once. V is TRBV19 and J is TRBJ1-1; 7 bases are a match to TRBD1. The junction had 8 bases not matched to a gene; V was cut back by 1 base and J by 6 bases. The CDR3 spans 15 residues. Germline V gene sequence: CDR1 LNHDA, CDR2 SQIVND (reference sequence). CDR3 in amino acids: CASSIGLDRVAEAFF. In DNA form, the CDR3 reads TGTGCCAGTAGTATAGGCCTCGACAGGGTGGCTGAAGCTTTCTTT.

This clone was seen more than once but under ten times. The CDR3 here is CATRTGLTNEKLFF. For the CDR3, the DNA is TGTGCCACCAGGACAGGGCTAACTAATGAAAAACTGTTTTTT. J is TRBJ1-4 and V is TRBV6-8; 8 bases match TRBD1. V was pared by 10 bases and J by 1 base, with 5 bases of the junction left unmatched. The germline V gene has CDR1 MNHGY and CDR2 SAAAGT. CDR3 length equals 14 residues.

This chain uses TRBV6-8 with TRBJ2-3; D ambiguous. The germline CDR1 and CDR2 sequences are MNHGY and SAAAGT. The length of the CDR3 is 15 residues. Trimming took off 0 bases at V and 5 bases at J, with 12 bases between the two ends. CDR3 coding DNA: TGTGCCAGCAGTTACTCACTCGGGCACAGAGATACGCAGTATTTT. Amino acids: CASSYSLGHRDTQYF.

The chain carries TRBV1 and TRBJ2-5; TRBD2 is the table's D call, not checked against the DNA. TRBV1 is tagged as a pseudogene. The CDR3 spans 15 residues. The CDR3 sequence is CASSLRGTKGETQYF. CDR3 coding DNA: TGCGCCAGCAGCCTCCGAGGGACTAAGGGAGAGACCCAGTACTTC.

The chain couples TRBV11-3 to TRBJ1-1; 9 bases are shared with TRBD1. The germline gives CDR1 SGHNT, CDR2 YENEEA. Germline trimming cut 6 bases from V and 1 base from J; bases unmatched to any gene: 9. This CDR3 region has 16 residues. The CDR3 spells CASRPGTGRPNTEAFF. The DNA for the CDR3 is TGTGCCAGCAGACCCGGGACAGGGAGACCGAACACTGAAGCTTTCTTT.

J is TRBJ1-2 and V is TRBV14; 8 bases line up with TRBD1. This CDR3 comprises 16 residues. J was trimmed by 4 bases and V by 2 bases; bases with no gene match: 9. CDR1 and CDR2 (germline): SGHDN, FVKESK. The CDR3 loop is CASSQHGAGGSYGYTF. CDR3 coding DNA: TGTGCCAGCAGCCAACACGGGGCAGGGGGCTCCTATGGCTACACCTTC.

This chain joins TRBV6-8 and TRBJ2-7, with 12 bases lining up with TRBD2. The CDR3 contains 14 residues. V lost 7 bases to trimming and J lost 6 bases; unmatched junction nucleotides: 7. Germline lookup yields CDR1 MNHGY and CDR2 SAAAGT. CDR3 residues: CASTSLAGGGEQYF. The DNA for the CDR3 is TGTGCCAGCACCTCACTAGCGGGAGGCGGCGAGCAGTACTTC.

This rearrangement joins TRBV12-5 to TRBJ1-4; a possible D gene is TRBD1 (5 bases). CDR1 and CDR2 (germline): LGHNT, FRNRAP. The CDR3 loop spans 14 amino acids. CDR3 loop: CASTSGGFREKLFF. Written as DNA, the CDR3 is TGTGCCAGCACCTCGGGGGGTTTCAGGGAAAAACTGTTTTTT.

This clone occurred a few times. The chain employs TRBV18 and TRBJ2-7; TRBD2 matches 14 bases. Per the germline V gene, CDR1 is KGHSH and CDR2 is LQKENI. The trim removed 1 base at V and 7 bases at J, leaving 6 bases unmatched. CDR3 length: 16 amino acids. The CDR3 here is CASSPRGLAGAREQYF. CDR3 nucleotide sequence: TGTGCCAGCTCACCACGGGGACTAGCGGGAGCTAGGGAGCAGTACTTC.

In its sample, this clone was seen a few times. The gene calls are TRBV19 and TRBJ2-2; the match to TRBD2 covers 10 bases. Germline CDR1 and CDR2: LNHDA and SQIVND (reference sequence). J was trimmed by 7 bases and V by 7 bases; bases with no gene match: 15. The CDR3 runs to 17 residues. The CDR3 spells CASTSRSGRAGSGELFF. The CDR3, as DNA: TGTGCCAGTACCAGTCGAAGCGGGAGGGCCGGGAGCGGGGAGCTGTTTTTT.

This clone was seen once. The V and J genes are TRBV11-3 and TRBJ1-1, with D unclear. The germline V gene encodes CDR1 SGHNT and CDR2 YENEEA. Between the trimmed V and J ends, which lost 4 bases and 4 bases, there was a span of 13 bases. The CDR3 totals 14 residues. DNA of the CDR3: TGTGCCAGCAGCTACGAGGGTTTTCGCACTGAAGCTTTCTTT. This codes for CASSYEGFRTEAFF.

This sequence joins TRBV23-1 and TRBJ2-7, with TRBD2 matching over 7 bases. TRBV23-1 falls under the ORF class, with uncertain function. This CDR3 is built from 15 residues. The junction had 13 bases not matched to a gene; V was cut back by 6 bases and J by 5 bases. The CDR3 spells CASSLRAGTGNEQYF. The DNA of the CDR3 is TGCGCCAGCAGCTTGAGAGCGGGGACTGGGAACGAGCAGTACTTC.

This chain's CDR3 is CASTLSAASGNTIYF. The CDR3 DNA reads as TGTGCCAGCACCCTTTCAGCCGCCTCTGGAAACACCATATATTTT. The chain joins TRBV6-8 to TRBJ1-3; the D is unclear. The CDR3 loop spans 15 amino acids. CDR1 MNHGY and CDR2 SAAAGT come from the germline V gene. V was pared by 7 bases and J by 0 bases, with 13 bases between.

The chain links TRBV11-3 to TRBJ1-1; 7 bases map to TRBD1. V lost 5 bases, J lost 1 base, and 13 bases stayed unmatched. Germline V CDR1 and CDR2: SGHNT, YENEEA. The CDR3 runs 17 residues. The CDR3 nucleotides read TGTGCCAGCAGCCCTCGCCCCCTACAGGGGACGAACACTGAAGCTTTCTTT. Amino acids: CASSPRPLQGTNTEAFF.

The chain carries TRBV7-1 and TRBJ1-3, with TRBD1 matching 8 bases. TRBV7-1 is an ORF, and what it does is uncertain. The J segment lost 3 bases and the V segment lost 5 bases, leaving 6 bases of the junction unmatched. The CDR3 contains 15 residues. The CDR3 DNA sequence: TGTGCCAGCAGCGTCGGACAGGGCTTTGGAAACACCATATATTTT. Amino acids: CASSVGQGFGNTIYF.

The chain uses TRBV11-3 and TRBJ1-1; weak D call: TRBD1 (5 bases). CDR1 SGHNT and CDR2 YENEEA come from the germline V gene. V was clipped by 5 bases and J by 0 bases, with 16 bases between them. The CDR3 covers 16 residues. The CDR3 sequence is CASSPQPGRMNTEAFF. Here the CDR3 DNA reads TGTGCCAGCAGCCCCCAACCGGGGCGCATGAACACTGAAGCTTTCTTT. The whole variable domain, filled in from reference TRBV11-3 and TRBJ1-1, reads EAGVVQSPRYKIIEKKQPVAFWCNPISGHNTLYWYLQNLGQGPELLIRYENEEAVDDSQLPKDRFSAERLKGVDSTLKIQPAELGDSAVYLCASSPQPGRMNTEAFFGQGTRLTVV.